This TCR beta chain appears in the sequencing data of a study of CD8 T cells in ankylosing spondylitis. Quantitative 5'-RACE with molecular barcodes was used to make the TCR beta libraries. TCRdb reprocessed the 5' RACE reads with MiXCR, giving one entry per CDR3 protein. This sample carries over 450,000 distinct CDR3 sequences, roughly 13% of them seen once, and the ten largest clones take under 7.5%. J was trimmed by 7 bases and V by 0 bases; bases with no gene match: 9. This CDR3 spans 17 amino acids. Germline V gene lookup returns CDR1 LNHNV and CDR2 YYDKDF (reference sequence). This clonotype occurred many times. The antigen is not known. Study-level findings and limits: Clones tied to disease were said to be significantly enriched in matched ankylosing spondylitis synovial fluid. There was a TCR beta motif, made of 7 or 8 highly homologous variants, that appeared characteristic of ankylosing spondylitis blood.

The TCR originated in a male donor with ankylosing spondylitis. Input material: blood, either unsorted or a sorted T cell fraction (not recorded which). The chain is built from TRBV15 and TRBJ2-1; TRBD2 matches at 10 bases. The CDR3 DNA follows: TGTGCCACCAGCAGAGATCCGGATCTAGCGGGAGTAAATGAGCAGTTCTTC. Translation gives CATSRDPDLAGVNEQFF.